Below are 5 T cell receptor beta chains sequenced from a single sample in a study of blood T cell repertoires in COVID-19. Data came from immunoSEQ multiplex PCR; TCRdb stores just in-frame clones and leaves some out. The sample shows roughly 250,000 clones, 85% to 90% of them seen only once. The source material was PBMCs or T cells enriched from blood (not recorded which). The receptors derive from a woman aged 45 to 65 who had recovered from COVID-19.

The chain links TRBV27 to TRBJ1-5, with D tentatively TRBD1 (5 bases). Trimming cost V 0 bases and J 2 bases, with 14 bases left between them. There are 17 residues in the CDR3. Germline-derived CDR1 and CDR2 are MNHEY and SMNVEV (reference sequence). CDR3 sequence: CASSLSPSGTGNQPQHF. The CDR3 nucleotides are TGTGCCAGCAGTTTATCCCCCTCGGGGACTGGCAATCAGCCCCAGCATTTT.

The chain employs TRBV3-1 (or the pseudogene TRBV3-2) and TRBJ2-7; weak D call: TRBD2 (6 bases). V lost 7 bases and J 6 bases, leaving 22 bases between the germline ends. The germline gives CDR1 LGHDT, CDR2 YNNKEL (reference sequence). The CDR3 runs to 15 residues. CDR3 sequence reads: CASTSLGGSAGEQYF. CDR3 nucleotides: TGTGCCAGCACCTCCTTAGGAGGGAGTGCGGGCGAGCAGTACTTC.

The chain links TRBV29-1 to TRBJ1-1, with a possible D match to TRBD1 (5 bases). The CDR3 is 14 residues long. Trimming took off 2 bases at V and 0 bases at J, with 10 bases between the two ends. CDR1 SQVTM and CDR2 ANQGSEA come from the germline V gene. The DNA for the CDR3 is TGCAGCGTTGAAATGACAGTATTGAACACTGAAGCTTTCTTT. Protein sequence: CSVEMTVLNTEAFF.

This chain joins TRBV5-1 and TRBJ2-6, with TRBD1 as a possible D gene (6 bases). The CDR3 spans 15 residues. The germline V gene has CDR1 SGHRS and CDR2 YFSETQ. Trimming took 5 bases from V and 0 from J, leaving 9 bases between them. Here the CDR3 DNA reads TGCGCCAGCAGGGACAGAAGCTCTGGGGCCAACGTCCTGACTTTC. Translated: CASRDRSSGANVLTF.

For the CDR3, the DNA is TGTGCCAGCAGCTTCCGACTAGCGGGACGCACAGATACGCAGTATTTT. Translating it yields CASSFRLAGRTDTQYF. This chain joins TRBV5-4 and TRBJ2-3, with 11 bases fitting TRBD2. The CDR3 spans 16 residues. V shed 2 bases, J shed 1 base, and the junction held 3 bases outside the gene matches. Germline-derived CDR1 and CDR2 are SGHNT and YYREEE (reference sequence).